A single sample gave rise to the 4 T cell receptor beta chains below, sequenced in a study of blood T cell repertoires in COVID-19. The repertoire was sequenced with immunoSEQ multiplex PCR; TCRdb's copy has only in-frame clones and lacks some. The repertoire holds under 250,000 clones, just under 90% seen once, with roughly 2.6% in the top ten. The sequencing sample was made of peripheral blood. All receptors derive from a man younger than 40 with COVID-19, enrolled during active disease.

V gene TRBV4-3 combines with J gene TRBJ2-4, with a possible D match to TRBD2 (7 bases). With 4 bases removed from V and 5 bases from J, the gap between germline ends came to 15 bases. This CDR3 comprises 15 residues. Germline values: CDR1 LGHNA, CDR2 YSLEER. DNA of the CDR3: TGCGCCAGCAGCCGGATTACAGGGAGGGAAAACATTCAGTACTTC. Translated, it gives CASSRITGRENIQYF.

The chain uses TRBV7-6 and TRBJ2-3; 12 nucleotides match TRBD2. The CDR3 runs to 18 residues. V was pared by 4 bases and J by 0 bases, with 8 bases of the junction left unmatched. Germline V gives CDR1 SGHVS, CDR2 FNYEAQ. In DNA, the CDR3 is TGTGCCAGCAGCTCGATGGGACTAGCGGGTACTAGCACAGATACGCAGTATTTT. Residues: CASSSMGLAGTSTDTQYF.

The rearrangement links TRBV5-1 to TRBJ1-1; 7 positions match TRBD1. CDR1 is SGHRS and CDR2 is YFSETQ in the germline V gene. The CDR3 has 14 residues. J lost 5 bases, V lost 3 bases, and 7 bases had no gene match. CDR3 DNA: TGCGCCAGCAGCTACCGACAGGGTTGGACTGAAGCTTTCTTT. It is translated as CASSYRQGWTEAFF.

The V and J genes are TRBV30 and TRBJ2-6; D might be TRBD2 (6 bases). With 0 bases removed from V and 4 bases from J, the gap between germline ends came to 10 bases. Germline CDR1 is GTSNPN and CDR2 is SVGIG (reference sequence). This CDR3 is built from 15 residues. The CDR3 region is CAWSVGGGGANVLTF. As DNA, the CDR3 is TGTGCCTGGAGTGTCGGGGGTGGAGGGGCCAACGTCCTGACTTTC.